Included here is one T cell receptor (beta chain) sequence, with context. The CDR3 consists of 15 residues. Germline-derived CDR1 and CDR2 are ENHRY and SYGVKD. V lost 11 bases, J lost 4 bases, and 13 bases stayed unmatched. In the original processing: It was from reference gene primer amplification that nucleated cell counts were estimated. This table comes from immunoSEQ multiplex PCR, and its TCRdb copy is limited to in-frame clones, with some not included. For V, J and clone size, that table is used; D and trimming come from the DNA. There are roughly 90,000 clones in the sample; 75% to 90% occur only once, and approximately 5.2% lies in the top ten. The data were obtained in a study of blood T cell repertoires in COVID-19.

The chain has TRBV10-3 and TRBJ1-2, with 10 bases aligning to TRBD1. Specimen: peripheral blood. The receptor was isolated from an elderly woman with active COVID-19. The CDR3: CAAATGGSFTYGYTF. The CDR3 bases are TGTGCCGCCGCGACAGGGGGCTCTTTCACCTATGGCTACACCTTC.